This TCR beta chain was sequenced in a study of breast tumors, draining lymph nodes, adjacent tissues. The lymph nodes were axillary draining lymph nodes from breast cancer patients. Using its own MiXCR run on the multiplex PCR reads, TCRdb lists one record per CDR3 protein. The sample includes fewer than 90,000 distinct CDR3 sequences, more than 25% seen only once; the top ten take 8.1%. Whole-study findings and limits: That most tumor T cells come from lymph nodes remained unproven.

CDR3 length: 16 amino acids. V was pared by 4 bases and J by 6 bases, with 7 bases of the junction left unmatched. Germline CDR1 LNHDA, CDR2 SQIVND (reference sequence). This clonotype occurred many times. Its specificity is unknown. Sequences were obtained from axillary lymph node tissue. The chain carries TRBV19 and TRBJ2-1; TRBD2 matches at 12 bases. This TCR came from a female donor with breast cancer. Some clones in this sample may be carry-over from other donors' samples. This CDR3 is CASSTWTSGKTNEQFF. As DNA, the CDR3 is TGTGCCAGTAGTACTTGGACTAGCGGGAAGACCAATGAGCAGTTCTTC. Filled out from reference TRBV19 and TRBJ2-1, the complete variable domain reads DGGITQSPKYLFRKEGQNVTLSCEQNLNHDAMYWYRQDPGQGLRLIYYSQIVNDFQKGDIAEGYSVSREKKESFPLTVTSAQKNPTAFYLCASSTWTSGKTNEQFFGPGTRLTVL.